Given below is one TCR beta chain in context. Its target is not known. The sample originates from a study of cytomegalovirus exposure and HLA in healthy donors. Broader study findings: The authors listed roughly 150 TCR beta chains as cytomegalovirus-associated.

Measured with immunoSEQ multiplex PCR; TCRdb has only the in-frame clones, and not every one. Among 71,000 or so clones listed, 94% were seen once. Germline CDR1 is MGHRA and CDR2 is YSYEKL. The CDR3 has 13 residues. V was clipped by 0 bases and J by 4 bases, with 6 bases between them. The sample comprised PBMCs. The chain employs TRBV4-1 and TRBJ1-1; D remains unclear. This receptor was taken from a woman between 18 and 30 years old in good health and CMV-seronegative. Written as DNA, the CDR3 is TGCGCCAGCAGCCAAGAACAGAGCACTGAAGCTTTCTTT. This translates into CASSQEQSTEAFF.